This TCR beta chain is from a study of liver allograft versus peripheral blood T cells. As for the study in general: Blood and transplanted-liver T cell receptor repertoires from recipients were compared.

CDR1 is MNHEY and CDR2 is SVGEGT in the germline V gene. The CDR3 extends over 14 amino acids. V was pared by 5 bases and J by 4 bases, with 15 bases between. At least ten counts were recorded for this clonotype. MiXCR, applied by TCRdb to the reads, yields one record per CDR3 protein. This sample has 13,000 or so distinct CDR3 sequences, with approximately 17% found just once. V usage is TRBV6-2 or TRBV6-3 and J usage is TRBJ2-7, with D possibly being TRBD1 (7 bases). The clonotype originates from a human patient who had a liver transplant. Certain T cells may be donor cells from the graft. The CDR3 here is CASSQGDSTYEQYF. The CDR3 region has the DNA TGTGCCAGCAGTCAGGGGGACTCCACTTACGAGCAGTACTTC.